The 11 T cell receptor beta chains listed next were all sequenced from one sample in a study of blood T cell repertoires in COVID-19. Data came from immunoSEQ multiplex PCR; TCRdb stores just in-frame clones and leaves some out. The sample consists of a few hundred thousand clones, 70% to 90% of them appearing once. The sample was peripheral blood. The receptors here all came from a woman aged 25 to 45 with COVID-19, enrolled during active disease.

This clone was detected once. V and J are TRBV9 and TRBJ2-2, with 7 bases identical to TRBD1. From germline, CDR1 is SGDLS and CDR2 YYNGEE. With 1 base clipped from V and 8 bases from J, the junction kept 8 bases outside the gene matches. The CDR3 runs 15 residues. The DNA for the CDR3 is TGTGCCAGCAGCGTATTAGGGGGCCCGGCGGGGGAGCTGTTTTTT. It specifies CASSVLGGPAGELFF.

The chain uses TRBV7-9 and TRBJ2-5; the D gene is possibly TRBD1 (7 bases). V lost 2 bases to trimming and J lost 1 base, with 14 bases between them. The CDR3 contains 16 residues. Germline V gene data show CDR1 as SEHNR and CDR2 as FQNEAQ (reference sequence). The CDR3 DNA sequence: TGTGCCAGCAGCTTAAGGGGGCAGGGGGGCCAAGAGACCCAGTACTTC. Translating gives CASSLRGQGGQETQYF. Full variable domain (outside the CDR3, taken from reference TRBV7-9 and TRBJ2-5): DTGVSQNPRHKITKRGQNVTFRCDPISEHNRLYWYRQTLGQGPEFLTYFQNEAQLEKSRLLSDRFSAERPKGSFSTLEIQRTEQGDSAMYLCASSLRGQGGQETQYFGPGTRLLVL.

The chain joins TRBV27 to TRBJ1-1, with D possibly being TRBD1 (5 bases). In germline, CDR1 is MNHEY, CDR2 SMNVEV (reference sequence). V was cut by 2 bases and J by 7 bases, with 14 bases left in between. This CDR3 spans 14 amino acids. Here the CDR3 DNA reads TGTGCCAGCAGTTTACTCCAGGGCCTGGATGAAGCTTTCTTT. This gives the protein CASSLLQGLDEAFF.

This sequence joins TRBV2 and TRBJ2-5, with TRBD2 identical over 13 bases. Unmatched junction bases numbered 9, after V lost 5 bases and J lost 0 bases. Germline CDR1 and CDR2: SNHLY and FYNNEI. The CDR3 loop spans 18 amino acids. The CDR3 DNA is TGTGCCAGCAGTCCATCCCCCGGACTAGCGGGGGACCAAGAGACCCAGTACTTC. Translation: CASSPSPGLAGDQETQYF.

This clone has a handful of counts. This chain joins TRBV27 and TRBJ2-7, with 12 positions matching TRBD2. Germline V gene data show CDR1 as MNHEY and CDR2 as SMNVEV (reference sequence). The CDR3 is 15 amino acids. V was clipped by 5 bases and J by 3 bases; unmatched bases: 5. DNA for the CDR3: TGTGCCAGCAGTCTAAGACTAGCGGGGGTCTACGAGCAGTACTTC. Protein sequence: CASSLRLAGVYEQYF.

This chain connects TRBV5-5 to TRBJ1-2, with TRBD1 identical over 7 bases. Losses at the gene ends were 4 bases for V and 4 bases for J; bases not matched to a gene: 7. This CDR3 spans 14 amino acids. Germline-derived CDR1 and CDR2 are SGHKS and YYEKEE (reference sequence). DNA of the CDR3: TGTGCCAGCAGCCTCGGACAGGAGCCCTATGGCTACACCTTC. Its translation: CASSLGQEPYGYTF.

The chain combines TRBV9 with TRBJ2-3, with D unclear. V was trimmed by 2 bases and J by 3 bases, leaving 7 bases between them. The CDR3 is made up of 13 amino acids. Germline CDR1 SGDLS, CDR2 YYNGEE. CDR3 bases: TGTGCCAGCAGCGTTCCGGTTACAGATACGCAGTATTTT. Translation: CASSVPVTDTQYF.

This rearrangement joins TRBV7-9 to TRBJ1-1, with D uncertain. Trimming cost V 4 bases and J 6 bases, with 15 bases left between them. This CDR3 has 14 amino acids. The V gene's germline CDR1 is SEHNR and CDR2 FQNEAQ (reference sequence). In DNA form, the CDR3 reads TGTGCCAGCAGCTCTGGAGGGTTGTCATCTGAAGCTTTCTTT. Encoded protein: CASSSGGLSSEAFF.

The gene calls are TRBV3-1 (or the pseudogene TRBV3-2) and TRBJ2-5; 15 bases are a match to TRBD2. CDR1 is LGHDT, CDR2 YNNKEL, per germline (reference sequence). V trimming: 2 bases; J trimming: 2 bases; junction bases outside the gene matches: 15. The CDR3 sequence is 21 residues long. The CDR3 sequence: CASSQSPRTSGRALNQETQYF. CDR3 nucleotides: TGTGCCAGCAGCCAAAGCCCCCGGACTAGCGGGAGGGCCCTGAATCAAGAGACCCAGTACTTC.

J is TRBJ2-7 and V is TRBV7-8; a possible D gene is TRBD1 (5 bases). This CDR3 is 15 amino acids long. Germline loops: CDR1 SGHVS, CDR2 FQNEAQ. The V and J ends lost 1 base and 2 bases respectively, with 12 bases between them. Written as DNA, the CDR3 is TGTGCCAGCAGCTTAGGAAGGACAAAAGCCTACGAGCAGTACGTC. Translation gives CASSLGRTKAYEQYV.

As to this clone: A read error may account for a junction end that differs from germline. This chain uses TRBV7-2 with TRBJ1-2, with 7 bases matching TRBD1. There are 15 residues in the CDR3. Germline CDR1 and CDR2: SGHTA and FQGNSA. The chain's CDR3 is CASSLSSGRGEKFNF. CDR3 in DNA: TGTGCCAGCAGCCTAAGTTCGGGCAGGGGGGAGAAATTCAATTTC.